This TCR beta chain was retrieved from a study of T cell responses to AZD1222 COVID-19 vaccine. As for this clone: The target antigen is unknown.

Repertoires were generated with immunoSEQ multiplex PCR, while TCRdb's copy carries only in-frame clones and drops some. This sample has fewer than 85,000 clones, with 85% to 90% found just once. Study findings and constraints: Recipients of two AZD1222 doses showed rising Spike-specific TCR breadth and depth.

Losses at the gene ends were 0 bases for V and 8 bases for J; bases not matched to a gene: 7. Germline assignment: CDR1 SGHRS and CDR2 YFSETQ. This CDR3 comprises 14 residues. The chain joins TRBV5-1 to TRBJ1-2; 7 nucleotides match TRBD1. The specimen comprised peripheral blood, sampled 28 days after the second AZD1222 dose. The source is an adult who received the AZD1222 COVID-19 vaccine. The CDR3 reads CASSLAGGTWGYTF. The CDR3 DNA reads as TGCGCCAGCAGCTTGGCAGGGGGAACTTGGGGCTACACCTTC.